This T cell receptor beta chain stems from a study of blood T cell repertoires in COVID-19. Background on the study: Collection of acute and convalescent COVID-19 samples took place in the United States, Italy and Spain. Sample material is recorded as cDNA or gDNA derived from T cells, B-cell-depleted T cells, or PBMCs.

Study processing details: Amplification of reference gene primers was used by the study to estimate nucleated cell counts. Method: immunoSEQ multiplex PCR; TCRdb's copy keeps in-frame clones and lacks some. From that table come the V and J calls and clone size; the DNA was used to work out D and trimming. The repertoire holds hundreds of thousands of clones, with 86% as singletons. Germline assignment: CDR1 MNHNY and CDR2 SVGAGI (reference sequence). The V and J ends lost 5 bases and 0 bases respectively, with 14 bases between them. This CDR3 contains 17 residues. This chain joins TRBV6-6 and TRBJ1-6; tentative D call: TRBD1 (6 bases). This sequence was found in a woman aged 25 to 39 with active or convalescent COVID-19. The specimen was peripheral blood. This CDR3 is CASSPLGGSSYNSPLHF. The DNA of the CDR3 is TGTGCCAGCAGTCCCCTAGGGGGAAGCTCCTATAATTCACCCCTCCACTTT.